Listed below are T cell receptor beta chains from one sample, sequenced in a study of long-term antiretroviral therapy in people with HIV. Method: immunoSEQ multiplex PCR; TCRdb's copy keeps in-frame clones and lacks some. Of 25,000 or so clones in the sample, over 90% were seen once. Material: unsorted PBMCs, obtained 6.2 years after starting antiretroviral therapy. The receptors originated from a man aged 40-49 years with HIV. The CDR3 runs from the conserved cysteine through the conserved F or W. D genes are given only for firm matches. For some rows the clone size is stated as once, few or many, or as a class when expanded; others skip it.

-,TRBJ1-1,few,TRBV28,TGTGCCAGCAGGGACGCAAGCACTGAAGCTTTCTTT,CASRDASTEAFF
-,TRBJ2-1,-,TRBV11-3,TGTGCCAGCAGCCACATTTACAATGAGCAGTTCTTC,CASSHIYNEQFF
-,TRBJ2-7,-,TRBV6-1,TGTGCCAGCAGTGAATTACAGGTCAGCTACGAGCAGTACTTC,CASSELQVSYEQYF
TRBD1,TRBJ1-2,-,TRBV5-5,TGTGCCAGCAGCACCCAGGGGGCTGAGTACTATGGCTACACCTTC,CASSTQGAEYYGYTF
TRBD1,TRBJ2-3,-,TRBV19,TGTGCCAGTAGTCCTCGGACAGGATCAGATACGCAGTATTTT,CASSPRTGSDTQYF
-,TRBJ2-3,-,TRBV10-3,TGTGCCATCAGCGGATCAAAAACTAGCACAGATACGCAGTATTTT,CAISGSKTSTDTQYF
-,TRBJ1-2,-,TRBV29-1,TGCAGCGCCGGAGAGGGCAGTGGCTACACCTTC,CSAGEGSGYTF
TRBD1,TRBJ1-1,-,TRBV27,TGTGCCAGCAGGGGACAGGGGTCAACTGAAGCTTTCTTT,CASRGQGSTEAFF
-,TRBJ1-2,-,TRBV2,TGTGCCAGCCAGGTTGATAACTATGGCTACACCTTC,CASQVDNYGYTF
TRBD1,TRBJ1-6,-,TRBV2,TGTGCCAGCAGGGGAGGGGGGACAGGGATCGGTTCACCCCTCCACTTT,CASRGGGTGIGSPLHF